These 3 T cell receptor beta chains originate from one sample sequenced in a study of blood T cell repertoires in COVID-19. Clones were read by immunoSEQ multiplex PCR, and TCRdb kept only the in-frame ones, dropping some. The sample yields roughly 26,000 clones, about nine tenths seen once. Source material: peripheral blood. All receptors derive from a human donor with active COVID-19. The donor label of this sample is uncertain.

The gene calls are TRBV7-3 and TRBJ2-1, with a weak D call TRBD2 (6 bases). Trimming left V 2 bases short and J 3 bases short, with 14 bases between. The CDR3 is made up of 16 amino acids. From germline, CDR1 is SGHTA and CDR2 FQGTGA. The CDR3 DNA sequence: TGTGCCAGCAGCTTATATGGGGGGATGGACTACAATGAGCAGTTCTTC. It specifies CASSLYGGMDYNEQFF.

The chain carries TRBV7-9 and TRBJ2-3; 7 positions agree with TRBD1. With V trimmed by 6 bases and J by 2 bases, 17 bases remained unmatched. CDR1 and CDR2 from the germline V gene are SEHNR and FQNEAQ (reference sequence). The CDR3 runs to 18 residues. DNA of the CDR3: TGTGCCAGCAGTTTCGTTTATTTTGACAGGGATTCCACAGATACGCAGTATTTT. This encodes CASSFVYFDRDSTDTQYF.

This clone appeared a single time. The chain uses TRBV5-6 and TRBJ2-5, with D perhaps matching TRBD2 (5 bases). Germline V gene lookup returns CDR1 SGHDT and CDR2 YYEEEE. The CDR3 consists of 13 residues. The V end lost 5 bases, the J end lost 1 base, and 9 bases lay between the germline ends. This CDR3 is CASRRGLQETQYF. The CDR3 bases are TGTGCCAGCAGGCGAGGGCTCCAAGAGACCCAGTACTTC.